These 3 T cell receptor beta chains originate from one sample sequenced in a study of T cells in Graves' hyperthyroidism and ophthalmopathy. Amplification of TCR beta CDR3 regions was performed using RNA transcripts as template. Carried out on the TCR CDR3, a first-round RT-PCR used the HTBI primer set. TCRdb analysed the multiplex PCR reads with MiXCR anew, one entry per CDR3 protein. Altogether roughly 550,000 distinct CDR3 sequences are present, around 16% being singletons, with the ten largest covering around 28%. Sample: blood. The receptors here all came from a woman aged 25 to 39 with Graves' ophthalmopathy.

The chain recombines TRBV4-3 with TRBJ2-1, with D unclear. The V end was cut by 0 bases, the J end by 0 bases, with 12 bases between. The germline gives CDR1 LGHNA, CDR2 YSLEER. The CDR3 spans 17 residues. The CDR3 nucleotides read TGCGCCAGCAGCCAAGATATAGGTAGACGCTCCTACAATGAGCAGTTCTTC. The encoded protein is CASSQDIGRRSYNEQFF.

J is TRBJ1-4 and V is TRBV27, with a possible D match to TRBD1 (5 bases). Germline V gene sequence: CDR1 MNHEY, CDR2 SMNVEV (reference sequence). The V end was cut by 1 base, the J end by 6 bases, with 9 bases between. This CDR3 spans 14 amino acids. The CDR3 protein is CASSLWGTHEKLFF. In DNA form, the CDR3 reads TGTGCCAGCAGTTTATGGGGGACCCATGAAAAACTGTTTTTT.

This clonotype was detected only a few times. The rearrangement uses TRBV6-1 and TRBJ2-7; 7 bases line up with TRBD2. CDR1 and CDR2 (germline): MNHNS, SASEGT. V lost 3 bases, J lost 4 bases, and 18 bases stayed unmatched. CDR3 length equals 18 residues. CDR3 sequence: CASSDVLAEGIRFYEQYF. CDR3 bases: TGTGCCAGCAGTGACGTTCTAGCGGAGGGGATAAGATTTTACGAGCAGTACTTC.